A single T cell receptor (beta chain) is shown here with its context. No antigen is known for it. No base quality values were provided; no much bigger clone lies one nucleotide off. CDR1 MDHEN and CDR2 SYDVKM were looked up in the germline V gene. The CDR3 covers 15 residues, taking in both the cysteine and the phenylalanine. Kept here is only the CDR3 DNA, which spans 45 bases and is read in frame from base 1. V sheds 3 bases and J sheds 3 bases, leaving 13 bases between their ends. These data are taken from a study of T-cell reconstitution after alpha-beta-depleted transplantation in children (TCRdb year 2016). For the wider study: Using TCR repertoire profiling, the study followed T-cell immune reconstitution in a quantitative way in children after TCRalphabeta/CD19-depleted allogeneic hematopoietic cell transplantation.

The protocol used for the library was PCR. Reads for this sample came from an Illumina HiSeq 2500. TCR libraries were prepared with molecular barcoding, using unique molecular identifiers to normalize TCRbeta repertoire quantification. TCRdb applied fastp at Q25 and MiXCR to the public reads, then kept only in-frame beta chains. CDR3 protein duplicates are merged, each entry listing the most common genes and DNA. The sample records about 610,000 distinct CDR3 sequences, about 11% of which are singletons. The ten largest clones capture less than 5% of the sample. This specimen was PBMCs from the stem cell graft donor, taken from the stem cell graft. This receptor was taken from a human donor who donated a stem cell graft to a child with acute myeloid leukemia. The sequence joins TRBV28 to TRBJ2-3; TRBD1 could be the D gene, as 5 bases match. CDR3 loop: CASSLSRVGTDTQYF. The DNA sequence reads TGTGCCAGCAGTTTGTCCAGGGTTGGGACAGATACGCAGTATTTT. Extended through the reference TRBV28 and TRBJ2-3 proteins, this CDR3 yields the full variable domain: DVKVTQSSRYLVKRTGEKVFLECVQDMDHENMFWYRQDPGLGLRLIYFSYDVKMKEKGDIPEGYSVSREKKERFSLILESASTNQTSMYLCASSLSRVGTDTQYFGPGTRLTVL.